This T cell receptor (beta chain) stems from a study of blood T cell repertoires in COVID-19. The wider study: Collection of acute and convalescent COVID-19 samples took place in the United States, Italy and Spain.

V was shortened by 1 base and J by 6 bases, with 18 bases between the two germline ends. The CDR3 runs to 17 residues. CDR1 PRHDT and CDR2 FYEKMQ come from the germline V gene (reference sequence). Authors' data handling: For nucleated cells, counts were estimated from reference gene primer amplification. Sequencing used immunoSEQ multiplex PCR; TCRdb keeps in-frame clones, though not all of them. V and J calls and clone size are given by that table; D and trimming were obtained from the DNA. The profile covers more than 80,000 clones, with 75% to 90% appearing a single time and over 8.5% taken by the ten largest.

Material: peripheral blood. The chain employs TRBV13 and TRBJ2-2; D perhaps matches TRBD2 (6 bases). The origin of this receptor is a man aged 80 or over with acute or convalescent COVID-19. The CDR3 DNA reads TGTGCCAGCAGCTTAGAGGTGGAGGCGGGAACCTCCGGGGAGCTGTTTTTT. Amino acids: CASSLEVEAGTSGELFF.